The entry below gives a single T cell receptor (beta chain) sequence along with its context. Its antigen is not identified. The sample has other DNA sequences that encode this CDR3 too. The data were taken from a study of shared clonotypes between healthy human individuals. V lost 0 bases to trimming and J lost 0 bases; unmatched junction nucleotides: 1. Germline-derived CDR1 and CDR2 are SGHTA and FQGTGA. This CDR3 spans 16 amino acids. Researchers ran the assay at a deep level. Original handling: Because ImmunoSEQ provided only junction sequences with no quality scores, the filtering differed. Assay: immunoSEQ multiplex PCR; the TCRdb copy retains only in-frame clones and omits some. V, J and clone size derive from that table, while D and trimming were established from the DNA sequence. The sample yields about 2.3 million clones, less than 95% seen once. Overall study results and limits: Non-shared clonotypes had lower generation probabilities than those shared by all four donors.

Material for sequencing was naive CD4+ T cells from PBMCs. The subset here: CD45RA+ positively selected. The receptor comes from a man between 18 and 29 years old in good health. Some clones in this sample may be carry-over from other donors' samples. The chain links TRBV7-3 to TRBJ2-2; 7 positions match TRBD1. The CDR3 reads CASSLTGTANTGELFF. DNA of the CDR3: TGTGCCAGCAGCTTAACAGGGACAGCGAACACCGGGGAGCTGTTTTTT.